This TCR beta chain was identified during a study of T cell responses to AZD1222 COVID-19 vaccine. Here immunoSEQ multiplex PCR was the method, and the copy in TCRdb shows in-frame clones only, minus some. The sample lists 80,000 to 90,000 clones, just over 90% seen once, with approximately 5% in the top ten. Germline V CDR1 and CDR2: MNHEY, SVGAGI. The CDR3 spans 12 residues. V was cut by 7 bases and J by 4 bases, with 8 bases left in between. A remark on this clone: Its cognate antigen is unknown.

Some second doses came at about 4 weeks and others at about 12 weeks; these were pooled. Study findings and constraints: The breadth and depth of Spike-specific TCRs increased once two AZD1222 doses had been given. Samples come after the peak T cell response, not at day 14.

The chain couples TRBV6-5 to TRBJ1-5; D is undetermined. The sequence came from an adult who received the AZD1222 COVID-19 vaccine. The source was peripheral blood, collected 28 days after the second AZD1222 dose. CDR3: CASIGFNQPQHF. Here the CDR3 DNA reads TGTGCCAGCATCGGATTTAATCAGCCCCAGCATTTT.